Presented here are 8 T cell receptor beta chains from one specimen sequenced in a study of blood T cell repertoires in COVID-19. Measured with immunoSEQ multiplex PCR; TCRdb has only the in-frame clones, and not every one. Found here are almost 250,000 clones, roughly 86% of them singletons; the top ten hold 1.6%. Input material: peripheral blood. The receptors were sampled from a woman aged 60-75 years who had recovered from COVID-19.

CDR3 DNA sequence: TGTGCCAGCAGTCCTCCCCCCCAGGGGACCGGGGAGCTGTTTTTT. Encoded protein: CASSPPPQGTGELFF. This chain uses TRBV28 with TRBJ2-2, with D possibly TRBD1 on 6 matching bases. V lost 5 bases to trimming and J lost 5 bases, with 15 bases between them. Germline CDR1 reads MDHEN; CDR2 reads SYDVKM. The CDR3 spans 15 residues.

The chain has TRBV9 and TRBJ1-1, with D possibly being TRBD1 (6 bases). The V and J ends lost 7 bases and 4 bases respectively, with 20 bases between them. Germline V gene lookup returns CDR1 SGDLS and CDR2 YYNGEE. This CDR3 has 15 residues. The CDR3 DNA is TGTGCCAGCGGAGAAACGGGGGGGCTGGGCACTGAAGCTTTCTTT. The encoded protein is CASGETGGLGTEAFF.

This chain joins TRBV28 and TRBJ1-2, with D perhaps matching TRBD1 (6 bases). CDR3 length: 15 residues. Germline V gene sequence: CDR1 MDHEN, CDR2 SYDVKM. V lost 1 base and J 4 bases, leaving 13 bases between the germline ends. In DNA, the CDR3 is TGTGCCAGCAGTTTATACAGGGCTATTCGCTATGGCTACACCTTC. This translates into CASSLYRAIRYGYTF.

This sequence joins TRBV6-2 or TRBV6-3 and TRBJ1-4; 7 bases line up with TRBD1. This CDR3 spans 15 amino acids. Germline CDR1 is MNHEY and CDR2 is SVGEGT. V was pared by 6 bases and J by 0 bases, with 4 bases of the junction left unmatched. CDR3 DNA sequence: TGTGCCAGCAGCGATGGGACAGCAACTAATGAAAAACTGTTTTTT. It encodes CASSDGTATNEKLFF.

The V gene is TRBV10-1, the J gene TRBJ2-1; TRBD2 matches at 9 bases. Germline loops: CDR1 WNHNN, CDR2 SYGVQD (reference sequence). This CDR3 contains 16 residues. The V segment lost 0 bases and the J segment 4 bases; nucleotides outside the gene matches: 4. CDR3 sequence: CASSESCSGGYNEQFF. CDR3 bases: TGCGCCAGCAGTGAGTCATGTAGCGGGGGTTACAATGAGCAGTTCTTC.

The chain recombines TRBV5-6 with TRBJ2-7; TRBD1 aligns across 7 bases. V shed 4 bases, J shed 4 bases, and the junction held 5 bases outside the gene matches. Looked up from germline, CDR1 is SGHDT and CDR2 is YYEEEE. The CDR3 is 13 amino acids. CDR3: CASSRDSNYEQYF. CDR3 bases: TGTGCCAGCAGCCGGGACAGCAATTACGAGCAGTACTTC.

This clone has just a few counts. The chain couples TRBV6-5 to TRBJ1-1; TRBD1 matches 9 bases. V was clipped by 2 bases and J by 1 base; unmatched bases: 2. This CDR3 has 15 residues. In germline, CDR1 is MNHEY, CDR2 SVGAGI. In DNA form, the CDR3 reads TGTGCCAGCAGTTACGGACAGGGGAAGAACACTGAAGCTTTCTTT. Translating it yields CASSYGQGKNTEAFF.

This chain joins TRBV15 and TRBJ1-1, with 7 positions matching TRBD1. The germline gives CDR1 LNHNV, CDR2 YYDKDF (reference sequence). The V segment lost 3 bases and the J segment 4 bases; nucleotides outside the gene matches: 5. The CDR3 extends over 14 amino acids. The CDR3 region is CATSSYYRGTEAFF. In DNA form, the CDR3 reads TGTGCCACCAGCAGTTACTACAGGGGCACTGAAGCTTTCTTT.